The present entry profiles one TCR beta chain with its context. Antigen: not known. The repertoire was sequenced with immunoSEQ multiplex PCR; TCRdb's copy has only in-frame clones and lacks some. In the table there are roughly 250,000 clones, roughly 89% of which are singletons. The data originate from a study of cytomegalovirus exposure and HLA in healthy donors. Study results and limitations: Rarity held for most TCR sequences, but there were some public TCRs that occurred in many donors. Cytomegalovirus status, reportedly, was diagnosed with high specificity and sensitivity by the classifier. According to a later analysis, TCR clusters from the first cohort tended to co-occur in the approximately 120 validation repertoires.

The donors were members of the validation cohort comprising roughly 130 subjects, separate from the approximately 630-subject first cohort. This CDR3 region has 14 residues. Germline CDR1 and CDR2: SGDLS and YYNGEE. The V end was cut by 0 bases, the J end by 7 bases, with 13 bases between. The sequence was obtained from a young man in good health and CMV-seronegative. V is TRBV9 and J is TRBJ2-5; perhaps TRBD2 as D (5 bases). The sample was PBMCs. CDR3 protein: CASSVEKRSGTQYF. In nucleotides, the CDR3 is TGTGCCAGCAGCGTAGAAAAGCGGTCGGGGACCCAGTACTTC.